This section outlines one TCR beta chain sequence together with its context. Its antigen remains unidentified. The same CDR3 can be traced to other DNA sequences in this sample. The study ran its PCR with 60 Vbeta and 13 Jbeta primers. Clones were sequenced by immunoSEQ multiplex PCR, and TCRdb holds only the in-frame ones, with some missing. Seen here are fewer than 150,000 clones, around three quarters observed once, and the top ten hold 1%. This entry belongs to a study of cytomegalovirus exposure and HLA in healthy donors. Study at large: A prior study identified over 100 million unique TCR beta sequences from about 180 million T cells.

Study results and limitations: Later on, analysis showed that most CMV-associated TCR beta chains appeared to be HLA-restricted. The study designated some 180 TCR beta chains cytomegalovirus-associated. A highly shared variant cluster was judged a likely technical artifact.

The CDR3 is made up of 15 amino acids. Germline V lookup: CDR1 SGHTA, CDR2 FQGNSA. V lost 6 bases to trimming and J lost 4 bases, with 18 bases between them. The sequenced material came from PBMCs. This TCR came from a middle-aged man in good health and CMV-seronegative. The chain recombines TRBV7-2 with TRBJ2-5; perhaps TRBD2 as D (6 bases). The CDR3 spells CASSPPGGVPETQYF. CDR3 coding DNA: TGTGCCAGCAGTCCCCCCGGAGGGGTCCCAGAGACCCAGTACTTC. The variable domain in full, with the rest retrieved from reference TRBV7-2 and TRBJ2-5, is GAGVSQSPSNKVTEKGKDVELRCDPISGHTALYWYRQSLGQGLEFLIYFQGNSAPDKSGLPSDRFSAERTGGSVSTLTIQRTQQEDSAVYLCASSPPGGVPETQYFGPGTRLLVL.